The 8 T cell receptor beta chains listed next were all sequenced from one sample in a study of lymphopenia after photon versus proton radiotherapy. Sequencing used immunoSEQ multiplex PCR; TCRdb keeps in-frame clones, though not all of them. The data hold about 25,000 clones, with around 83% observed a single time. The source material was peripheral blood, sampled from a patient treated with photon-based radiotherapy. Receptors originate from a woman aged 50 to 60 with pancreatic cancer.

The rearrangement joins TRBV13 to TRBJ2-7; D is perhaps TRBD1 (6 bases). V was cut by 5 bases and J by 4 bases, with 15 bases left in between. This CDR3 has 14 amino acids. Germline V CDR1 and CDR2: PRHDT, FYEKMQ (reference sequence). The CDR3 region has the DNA TGTGCCAGCAGCATCACAGGGAAGCGGTACGAGCAGTACTTC. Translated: CASSITGKRYEQYF.

The CDR3 DNA reads as TGTGCTAGTGGTTTTCTGGCGGGACTATCCGGGGAGCTGTTTTTT. This translates into CASGFLAGLSGELFF. The V and J genes are TRBV12-5 and TRBJ2-2; 7 nucleotides line up with TRBD2. This CDR3 has 15 amino acids. The V gene end was trimmed by 3 bases and the J gene end by 6 bases; junction bases not matched to a gene: 7. Germline V lookup: CDR1 LGHNT, CDR2 FRNRAP.

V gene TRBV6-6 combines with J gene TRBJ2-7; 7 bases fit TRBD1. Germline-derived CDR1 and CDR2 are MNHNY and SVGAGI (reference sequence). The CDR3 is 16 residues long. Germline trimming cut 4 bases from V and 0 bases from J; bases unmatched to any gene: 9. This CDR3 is CASSSPRDSNSYEQYF. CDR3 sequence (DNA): TGTGCCAGCAGTTCTCCACGGGACAGCAACTCCTACGAGCAGTACTTC.

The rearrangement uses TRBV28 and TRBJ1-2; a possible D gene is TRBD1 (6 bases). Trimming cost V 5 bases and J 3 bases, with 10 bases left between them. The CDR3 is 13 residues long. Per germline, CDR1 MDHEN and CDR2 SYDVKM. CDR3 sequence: CASSTGSDYGYTF. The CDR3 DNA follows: TGTGCCAGCAGTACAGGGTCGGACTATGGCTACACCTTC.

The CDR3 reads CASSLDWVTGELFF. The CDR3 nucleotides read TGTGCCAGCAGCTTGGACTGGGTAACCGGGGAGCTGTTTTTT. The rearrangement joins TRBV7-2 to TRBJ2-2, with D possibly being TRBD2 (5 bases). The ends were cut back, 3 bases at V and 5 bases at J, with 10 bases in the middle. The CDR3 extends over 14 amino acids. CDR1 is SGHTA, CDR2 FQGNSA, per germline.

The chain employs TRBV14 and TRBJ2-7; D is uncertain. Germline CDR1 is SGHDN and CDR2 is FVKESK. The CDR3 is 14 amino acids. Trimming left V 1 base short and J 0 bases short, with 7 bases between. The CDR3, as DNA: TGTGCCAGCAGCCAAGCCCATTTCTCCTACGAGCAGTACTTC. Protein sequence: CASSQAHFSYEQYF.

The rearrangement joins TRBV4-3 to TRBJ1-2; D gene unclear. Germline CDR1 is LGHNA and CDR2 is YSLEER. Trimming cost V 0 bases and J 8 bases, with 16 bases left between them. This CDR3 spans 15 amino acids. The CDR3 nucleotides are TGCGCCAGCAGCCAAGATTCCCGGACGGCGGAGGGCTACACCTTC. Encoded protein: CASSQDSRTAEGYTF.

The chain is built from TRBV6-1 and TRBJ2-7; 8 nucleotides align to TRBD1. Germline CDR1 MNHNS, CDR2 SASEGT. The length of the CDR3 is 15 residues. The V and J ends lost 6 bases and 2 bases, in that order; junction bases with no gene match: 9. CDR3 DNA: TGTGCCAGCAGGGAGTCAGGGGGCGGCCCCTACGAGCAGTACTTC. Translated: CASRESGGGPYEQYF.